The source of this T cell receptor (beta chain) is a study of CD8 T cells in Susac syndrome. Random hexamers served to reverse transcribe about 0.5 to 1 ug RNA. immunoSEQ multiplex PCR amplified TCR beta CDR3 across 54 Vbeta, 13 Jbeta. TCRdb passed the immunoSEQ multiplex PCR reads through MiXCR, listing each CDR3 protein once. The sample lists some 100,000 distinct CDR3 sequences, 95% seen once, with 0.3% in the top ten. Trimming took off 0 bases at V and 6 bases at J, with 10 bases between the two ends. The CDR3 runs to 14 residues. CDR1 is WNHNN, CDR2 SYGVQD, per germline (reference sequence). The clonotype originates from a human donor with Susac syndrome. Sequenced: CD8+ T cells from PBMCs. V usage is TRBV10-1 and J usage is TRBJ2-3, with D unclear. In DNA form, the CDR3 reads TGCGCCAGCAGTGAGTCGTGGCTTACCGATACGCAGTATTTT. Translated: CASSESWLTDTQYF.